These 11 T cell receptor beta chains were all obtained from the same sample, sequenced in a study of blood T cell repertoires in COVID-19. Some clones are missing from TCRdb's copy, which holds only in-frame ones; the method was immunoSEQ multiplex PCR. The repertoire consists of some 150,000 clones, with around 84% occurring once and the leading ten covering nearly 15%. The sequenced material came from PBMCs or T cells enriched from blood (not recorded which). Receptor source: a man in his forties or fifties who had recovered from COVID-19.

The rearrangement links TRBV2 to TRBJ2-3; TRBD2 matches 8 bases. Germline V gene lookup returns CDR1 SNHLY and CDR2 FYNNEI. With 7 bases clipped from V and 0 bases from J, the junction kept 3 bases outside the gene matches. The CDR3 covers 14 residues. As DNA, the CDR3 is TGTGCCAGCAATCGGGGGGGCAGCACAGATACGCAGTATTTT. Protein: CASNRGGSTDTQYF.

The chain has TRBV27 and TRBJ2-3, with 14 bases aligning to TRBD2. Germline V lookup: CDR1 MNHEY, CDR2 SMNVEV (reference sequence). The CDR3 extends over 16 amino acids. The V segment lost 5 bases and the J segment 5 bases; nucleotides outside the gene matches: 6. In DNA, the CDR3 is TGTGCCAGCAGTCCACGACTAGCGGGGGGGCAAGATACGCAGTATTTT. Residues: CASSPRLAGGQDTQYF.

The chain joins TRBV5-1 to TRBJ2-2, with 7 positions matching TRBD2. The trim removed 2 bases at V and 3 bases at J, leaving 4 bases unmatched. The CDR3 contains 15 residues. Germline V gene lookup returns CDR1 SGHRS and CDR2 YFSETQ. CDR3 DNA sequence: TGCGCCAGCAGCTTCTGGGGGGGAGACACCGGGGAGCTGTTTTTT. This encodes CASSFWGGDTGELFF. The whole variable domain, filled in from reference TRBV5-1 and TRBJ2-2, reads KAGVTQTPRYLIKTRGQQVTLSCSPISGHRSVSWYQQTPGQGLQFLFEYFSETQRNKGNFPGRFSGRQFSNSRSEMNVSTLELGDSALYLCASSFWGGDTGELFFGEGSRLTVL.

Only a few counts were recorded for this clone. This chain joins TRBV4-2 and TRBJ2-1; 8 nucleotides line up with TRBD2. The junction had 9 bases not matched to a gene; V was cut back by 4 bases and J by 4 bases. The CDR3 totals 16 residues. The germline CDR1 and CDR2 sequences are LGHNA and YNFKEQ. The CDR3 sequence: CASSPSSGGVYNEQFF. As DNA, the CDR3 is TGTGCCAGCAGCCCTTCCAGCGGGGGCGTTTACAATGAGCAGTTCTTC.

This clone was counted once. The gene calls are TRBV19 and TRBJ1-2; the match to TRBD1 covers 7 bases. The CDR3 spans 16 residues. The V gene end was trimmed by 7 bases and the J gene end by 8 bases; junction bases not matched to a gene: 19. Germline-derived CDR1 and CDR2 are LNHDA and SQIVND (reference sequence). CDR3 protein: CASNVRGQGGAGGYTF. The CDR3 DNA is TGTGCCAGTAACGTACGTGGACAAGGGGGCGCTGGGGGCTACACCTTC.

There are a few counts of this clone. The chain combines TRBV6-5 with TRBJ1-2, with no clear D. Germline CDR1 is MNHEY and CDR2 is SVGAGI. The CDR3 has 13 residues. Trimming stripped 3 bases from V and 4 bases from J, with 9 bases between. The CDR3 sequence: CASSYLAGYGYTF. DNA of the CDR3: TGTGCCAGCAGTTATCTTGCAGGCTATGGCTACACCTTC.

V is TRBV20-1 and J is TRBJ1-1; D is uncertain. CDR1 and CDR2 from the germline V gene are DFQATT and SNEGSKA (reference sequence). Trimming stripped 3 bases from V and 0 bases from J, with 8 bases between. The CDR3 consists of 13 residues. The CDR3: CSASGRMNTEAFF. Here the CDR3 DNA reads TGCAGTGCTAGTGGGCGGATGAACACTGAAGCTTTCTTT.

J is TRBJ1-6 and V is TRBV4-1; a weak D match, TRBD1 (6 bases). This CDR3 is built from 16 residues. The ends were cut back, 4 bases at V and 5 bases at J, with 15 bases in the middle. Germline V gene data show CDR1 as MGHRA and CDR2 as YSYEKL. CDR3 loop: CASSRDSQGNNSPLHF. CDR3 in DNA: TGCGCCAGCAGCCGAGACTCACAGGGTAATAATTCACCCCTCCACTTT.

A remark on this clone: The junction does not match germline at one end; this may be a read error. The genes are TRBV10-2 and TRBJ1-3; 7 nucleotides align to TRBD1. The CDR3 has 16 residues. Germline loops: CDR1 WSHSY, CDR2 SAAADI. The CDR3 here is CASRDRAPNSGNTIYF. In DNA form, the CDR3 reads TGCGCCAGCCGTGACAGGGCCCCAAACTCTGGAAACACCATATATTTT.

The chain combines TRBV9 with TRBJ2-2; 11 bases agree with TRBD2. V trimming: 3 bases; J trimming: 3 bases; junction bases outside the gene matches: 22. The CDR3 consists of 22 residues. From germline, CDR1 is SGDLS and CDR2 YYNGEE. In DNA form, the CDR3 reads TGTGCCAGCAGCGCCCGGGACACCAGGCGAAAGTTAGCGGGGGGGTACACCGGGGAGCTGTTTTTT. The encoded protein is CASSARDTRRKLAGGYTGELFF.

The rearrangement links TRBV12-3 or TRBV12-4 to TRBJ1-1; no clear D. V lost 7 bases and J 0 bases, leaving 6 bases between the germline ends. There are 12 residues in the CDR3. The CDR3 nucleotides are TGTGCCAGCACCCTCCTGAACACTGAAGCTTTCTTT. Residues: CASTLLNTEAFF.